The text below deals with one T cell receptor beta chain. The data belong to a study of shared clonotypes between healthy human individuals. Study context: Each donor's CD8 memory used one plate, CD8 naive two, each CD4 subset three.

The assay was immunoSEQ multiplex PCR, and TCRdb's table has in-frame clones only and misses some. The table lists about 2.2 million clones, approximately 92% of them singletons. Naive CD8 cells lacked CD45RO and underwent positive selection for CCR7, leaving out terminally differentiated effector memory CD45RA+ cells. The CDR3 consists of 18 residues. Losses at the gene ends were 6 bases for V and 5 bases for J; bases not matched to a gene: 12. Germline V lookup: CDR1 WNHNN, CDR2 SYGVQD (reference sequence). This TCR was sampled from a man aged 18-30 years in good health. Some clones in this sample may be carry-over from other donors' samples. The specimen was naive CD8+ T cells from PBMCs. The chain couples TRBV10-1 to TRBJ2-3; 15 bases are shared with TRBD2. The CDR3 DNA is TGCGCCAGCAGGACCCTTCGGACTAGCGGGAGGGCCTTAGATACGCAGTATTTT. Translated: CASRTLRTSGRALDTQYF.